Sequencing of this T cell receptor beta chain was carried out in a study of vaccination and CD4 T cells after COVID-19. The wider study: Cellular stimulation was performed using overlapping spike peptides derived from SARS-CoV-2, HCoV-NL63, HCoV-OC43 and HCoV-229E.

As to this clonotype: What it binds is not known.

CDR1 and CDR2 (germline): MNHEY, SMNVEV (reference sequence). The CDR3 has 14 amino acids. Trimming removed 6 bases from V and 3 bases from J; junction bases left unmatched: 4. Study-level results: With convalescent patients, a median around 85% of reactive clones emerged solely after vaccination.

Indicated treatment: approximately 9-day PBMC culture with coronavirus spike peptide pools or control peptides (ViraFEST assay). With 9.5 to 10 ug/ml peptide pools and roughly 9.8 IU/ml IL-2, PBMCs were cultured at about 1.9 million per well. Scientists ran DNA taken from cultured CD4+ T cells through the Oncomine TCR Beta short-read assay for sequencing. Once CD4+ T cells had been cultured, genomic DNA was extracted from them. TCRdb re-called the PCR reads with MiXCR, one entry per CDR3 protein. The repertoire holds about 23,000 distinct CDR3 sequences, with 67% as singletons. This receptor was identified in a human donor who received a COVID-19 vaccine. The chain links TRBV27 to TRBJ1-2, with 10 positions matching TRBD1. The sequencing used CD4+ T cells from blood, cultured in vitro, collected after SARS-CoV-2 vaccination. CDR3 in DNA: TGTGCCAGCAGCCAGACAGGGGGCGACTATGGCTACACCTTC. This codes for CASSQTGGDYGYTF.